The sequence of this TCR beta chain was determined in a study of shared clonotypes between healthy human individuals. Germline V gives CDR1 SEHNR, CDR2 FQNEAQ (reference sequence). V was trimmed by 5 bases and J by 6 bases, leaving 8 bases between them. This CDR3 spans 12 amino acids. To note about this clone: The same CDR3 can be traced to other DNA sequences in this sample.

Only in-frame clones appear in the TCRdb table, and some are missing; sequencing was by immunoSEQ multiplex PCR. Of some 1.5 million clones in the sample, 95% to 99% are singletons; the top ten hold about 0.42%. Sequenced material: naive CD4+ T cells sorted from blood. Subset meaning: CD45RA+ positively selected. The sequence derives from a young man in good health. The chain has TRBV7-9 and TRBJ2-1; unclear D gene. The CDR3 DNA reads as TGTGCCAGCAGCAGAGAGAGCAATGAGCAGTTCTTC. Translating it yields CASSRESNEQFF.